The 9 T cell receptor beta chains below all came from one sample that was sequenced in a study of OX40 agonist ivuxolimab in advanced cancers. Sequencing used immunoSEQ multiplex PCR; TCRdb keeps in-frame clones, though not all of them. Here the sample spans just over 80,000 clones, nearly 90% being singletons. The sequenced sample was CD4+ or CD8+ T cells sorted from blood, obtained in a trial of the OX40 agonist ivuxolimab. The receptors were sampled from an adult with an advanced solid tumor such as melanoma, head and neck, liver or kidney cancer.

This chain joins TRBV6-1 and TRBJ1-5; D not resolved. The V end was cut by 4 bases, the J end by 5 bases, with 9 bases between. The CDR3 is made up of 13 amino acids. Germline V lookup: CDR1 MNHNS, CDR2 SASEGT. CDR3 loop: CASSGEVYQPQHF. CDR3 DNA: TGTGCCAGCAGTGGGGAGGTTTATCAGCCCCAGCATTTT.

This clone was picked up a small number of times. The CDR3 is CASSLEFRGSYEQYF. The CDR3 nucleotides are TGTGCCAGCAGCTTAGAGTTCCGGGGCTCCTACGAGCAGTACTTC. The V call is TRBV7-2, the J call TRBJ2-7, with a weak D call TRBD2 (5 bases). The length of the CDR3 is 15 residues. Trimming took off 1 base at V and 0 bases at J, with 10 bases between the two ends. Germline V lookup: CDR1 SGHTA, CDR2 FQGNSA.

The CDR3 spells CASSGSGTGDRGYTF. CDR3 sequence (DNA): TGTGCCAGTAGTGGTTCCGGGACAGGGGATCGTGGCTACACCTTC. The chain has TRBV19 and TRBJ1-2, with 10 nucleotides matching TRBD1. The CDR3 extends over 15 amino acids. Germline values: CDR1 LNHDA, CDR2 SQIVND (reference sequence). J was trimmed by 7 bases and V by 5 bases; bases with no gene match: 10. Drawing the rest from reference TRBV19 and TRBJ1-2, the complete variable domain is DGGITQSPKYLFRKEGQNVTLSCEQNLNHDAMYWYRQDPGQGLRLIYYSQIVNDFQKGDIAEGYSVSREKKESFPLTVTSAQKNPTAFYLCASSGSGTGDRGYTFGSGTRLTVV.

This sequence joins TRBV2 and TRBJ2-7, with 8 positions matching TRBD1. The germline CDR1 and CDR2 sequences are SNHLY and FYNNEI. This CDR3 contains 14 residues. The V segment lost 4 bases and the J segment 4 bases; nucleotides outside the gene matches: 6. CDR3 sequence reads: CASSGQGQGYEQYF. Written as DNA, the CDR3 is TGTGCCAGCAGTGGTCAAGGACAGGGATACGAGCAGTACTTC.

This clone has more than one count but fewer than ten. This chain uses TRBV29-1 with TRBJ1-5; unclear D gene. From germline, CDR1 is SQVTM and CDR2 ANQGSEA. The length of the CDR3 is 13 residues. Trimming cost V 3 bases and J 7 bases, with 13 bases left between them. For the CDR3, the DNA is TGCAGCGTTGAGGAAGGGTTGGGGCAGCCCCAGCATTTT. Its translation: CSVEEGLGQPQHF.

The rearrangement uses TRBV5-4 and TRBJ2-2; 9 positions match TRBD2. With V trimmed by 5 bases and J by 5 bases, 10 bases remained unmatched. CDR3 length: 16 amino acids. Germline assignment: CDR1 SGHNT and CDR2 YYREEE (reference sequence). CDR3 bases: TGTGCCAGCAGGCCCGGACTAGCGCATCATACCGGGGAGCTGTTTTTT. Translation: CASRPGLAHHTGELFF.

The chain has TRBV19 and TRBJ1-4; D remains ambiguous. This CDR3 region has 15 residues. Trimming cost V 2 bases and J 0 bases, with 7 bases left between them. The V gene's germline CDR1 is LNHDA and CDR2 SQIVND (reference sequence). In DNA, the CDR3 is TGTGCCAGTAGTATACGGAGTGCAACTAATGAAAAACTGTTTTTT. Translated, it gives CASSIRSATNEKLFF.

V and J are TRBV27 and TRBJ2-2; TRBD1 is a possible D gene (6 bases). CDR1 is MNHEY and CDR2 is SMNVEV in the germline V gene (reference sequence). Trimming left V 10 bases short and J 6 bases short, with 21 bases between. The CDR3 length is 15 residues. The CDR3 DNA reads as TGTGCCACCCGCAGGGGCAGGGGAAGTTCCGGGGAGCTGTTTTTT. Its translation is CATRRGRGSSGELFF.

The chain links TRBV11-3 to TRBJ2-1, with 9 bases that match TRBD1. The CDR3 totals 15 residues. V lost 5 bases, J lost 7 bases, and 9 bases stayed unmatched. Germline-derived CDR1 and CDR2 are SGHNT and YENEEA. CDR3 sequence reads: CASSRQGDYGNEQFF. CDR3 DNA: TGTGCCAGCAGCCGACAGGGGGACTATGGTAATGAGCAGTTCTTC.